These 12 T cell receptor beta chains share one sample of origin, sequenced in a study of OX40 agonist ivuxolimab in advanced cancers. The library was built by means of the immunoSEQ multiplex PCR assay. TCRdb retrieved this table from immuneACCESS and kept in-frame rearrangements only. Not all clones are present; in checked studies, unresolved V genes account for under half, and no reason is known for the remainder. For this sample there are roughly 76,000 clones; 84% appear just once. Approximately 25% of the sample is taken by the ten largest. This specimen consisted of CD4+ or CD8+ T cells sorted from blood, obtained in a trial of the OX40 agonist ivuxolimab. These receptors were obtained from an adult with an advanced solid tumor such as melanoma, head and neck, liver or kidney cancer.

The J gene is TRBJ1-1, the V gene TRBV6-6, with TRBD1 as a possible D gene (6 bases). Trimming pared 2 bases from V and 8 bases from J, leaving 15 bases between. The CDR3 runs to 14 residues. Germline CDR1 is MNHNY and CDR2 is SVGAGI (reference sequence). The CDR3 region has the DNA TGTGCCAGCAGTTACAGAGCAGGGGTGTCGGAAGCTTTCTTT. As protein: CASSYRAGVSEAFF.

The chain joins TRBV5-1 to TRBJ1-2; 10 bases are a match to TRBD1. The CDR3 consists of 13 residues. After removal of 4 bases from V and 8 bases from J, the junction contained 5 bases not matched to a gene. The germline V gene encodes CDR1 SGHRS and CDR2 YFSETQ. The CDR3 coding sequence is TGCGCCAGCAGCATGACAGGGGGCAGGGGCTACACCTTC. Protein: CASSMTGGRGYTF.

V and J are TRBV5-1 and TRBJ1-1; weak D call: TRBD1 (5 bases). Germline V gene sequence: CDR1 SGHRS, CDR2 YFSETQ. V was cut by 0 bases and J by 0 bases, with 12 bases left in between. The length of the CDR3 is 16 residues. The chain's CDR3 is CASSLGQTSMNTEAFF. The CDR3 DNA follows: TGCGCCAGCAGCTTGGGACAGACCTCCATGAACACTGAAGCTTTCTTT. The whole variable domain, remainder taken from reference TRBV5-1 and TRBJ1-1, is KAGVTQTPRYLIKTRGQQVTLSCSPISGHRSVSWYQQTPGQGLQFLFEYFSETQRNKGNFPGRFSGRQFSNSRSEMNVSTLELGDSALYLCASSLGQTSMNTEAFFGQGTRLTVV.

The chain carries TRBV4-2 and TRBJ2-1, with 7 positions matching TRBD2. The CDR3 loop spans 16 amino acids. CDR1 and CDR2 (germline): LGHNA, YNFKEQ. J lost 4 bases, V lost 2 bases, and 8 bases had no gene match. The CDR3 DNA is TGTGCCAGCAGCCAATACCTAGCGGACCATTACAATGAGCAGTTCTTC. Encoded protein: CASSQYLADHYNEQFF.

V and J are TRBV5-1 and TRBJ1-1, with 8 positions matching TRBD1. The germline V gene encodes CDR1 SGHRS and CDR2 YFSETQ. The CDR3 loop spans 15 amino acids. The trim removed 0 bases at V and 1 base at J, leaving 2 bases unmatched. The CDR3 bases are TGCGCCAGCAGCTTGGCCGGGACAGGGAACACTGAAGCTTTCTTT. Its translation is CASSLAGTGNTEAFF.

The chain is built from TRBV28 and TRBJ1-2; D unclear. The V gene lost 5 bases and the J gene lost 0 bases, with 22 bases spanning the gap. This CDR3 region has 18 residues. Germline loops: CDR1 MDHEN, CDR2 SYDVKM. The CDR3 is CASSPPPHNLPTNYGYTF. The CDR3 bases are TGTGCCAGCAGTCCGCCCCCCCATAATCTCCCCACTAACTATGGCTACACCTTC.

This clone came up a few times. This chain joins TRBV28 and TRBJ1-3; TRBD1 matches 8 bases. The CDR3 has 16 amino acids. CDR1 and CDR2 (germline): MDHEN, SYDVKM. Trimming removed 6 bases from V and 0 bases from J; junction bases left unmatched: 7. The CDR3 region is CASRGQDLYSGNTIYF. DNA of the CDR3: TGTGCCAGCAGGGGACAGGATTTATACTCTGGAAACACCATATATTTT.

The table lists this clone with a few counts. The gene calls are TRBV5-8 and TRBJ2-1; the D call may be TRBD1 or TRBD2 (5 bases each). CDR3 length: 15 residues. Germline CDR1 reads SGHTS; CDR2 reads YDEGEE. Trimming stripped 4 bases from V and 8 bases from J, with 19 bases between. The CDR3: CASSRDVRVPHEQFF. For the CDR3, the DNA is TGTGCCAGCAGCCGGGACGTCCGCGTCCCCCATGAGCAGTTCTTC.

V gene TRBV11-3 combines with J gene TRBJ2-2; TRBD1 matches 8 bases. The CDR3 extends over 15 amino acids. V was clipped by 6 bases and J by 1 base; unmatched bases: 4. CDR1 SGHNT and CDR2 YENEEA come from the germline V gene. In nucleotides, the CDR3 is TGTGCCAGCAGTTTCGGACAGGGGAACACCGGGGAGCTGTTTTTT. It encodes CASSFGQGNTGELFF.

This clone was seen only a few times. This sequence joins TRBV27 and TRBJ1-1, with D unclear. V lost 4 bases and J lost 5, with 8 bases in between. Per germline, CDR1 MNHEY and CDR2 SMNVEV (reference sequence). CDR3 length equals 12 residues. The CDR3 spells CASSSSTTEAFF. In nucleotides, the CDR3 is TGTGCCAGCAGTTCCTCCACGACTGAAGCTTTCTTT.

This chain uses TRBV12-5 with TRBJ2-7, with D hard to call. Germline assignment: CDR1 LGHNT and CDR2 FRNRAP. The ends were cut back, 5 bases at V and 0 bases at J, with 2 bases in the middle. The CDR3 is made up of 11 amino acids. The CDR3 loop is CASGHSYEQYF. Here the CDR3 DNA reads TGTGCTAGTGGTCACTCCTACGAGCAGTACTTC.

This clone was detected once. The chain uses TRBV5-6 and TRBJ1-1; D is unclear. The germline CDR1 and CDR2 sequences are SGHDT and YYEEEE. V dropped 2 bases and J dropped 0 bases, with 2 bases sitting between them. This CDR3 contains 12 residues. The CDR3 here is CASSLVNTEAFF. CDR3 nucleotides: TGTGCCAGCAGCTTAGTGAACACTGAAGCTTTCTTT.